This T cell receptor (beta chain) stems from a study of blood T cell repertoires in COVID-19. Background on the study: PBMCs, B-cell-depleted T cells, or T cells provided the cDNA or gDNA that made up the material.

In the original workflow: Amplified reference gene primers provided the basis for estimating nucleated cell counts. Repertoires were generated with immunoSEQ multiplex PCR, while TCRdb's copy carries only in-frame clones and drops some. V, J and clone size reflect that table, while D and trimming were determined from the DNA. This table has roughly 91,000 clones, approximately 79% appearing once. Unmatched junction bases numbered 7, after V lost 8 bases and J lost 3 bases. CDR3 length: 12 amino acids. CDR1 and CDR2 (germline): GTSNPN, SVGIG (reference sequence). The sequence was collected from a man between 65 and 80 years old with acute or convalescent COVID-19. This chain joins TRBV30 and TRBJ2-7; 7 bases map to TRBD2. The sequenced sample consisted of peripheral blood. The CDR3 coding sequence is TGTGCCCGAAGCGGGGCCTACTACGAGCAGTACTTC. It encodes CARSGAYYEQYF. Variable domain in full (rest from reference TRBV30 and TRBJ2-7): SQTIHQWPATLVQPVGSPLSLECTVEGTSNPNLYWYRQAAGRGLQLLFYSVGIGQISSEVPQNLSASRPQDRQFILSSKKLLLSDSGFYLCARSGAYYEQYFGPGTRLTVT.